This T cell receptor beta chain was profiled in a study of post-analysis software for immune sequencing data. Across the study: Several disease courses (relapsing-remitting, secondary progressive and progressive-relapsing) of multiple sclerosis were included.

The authors incorporated unique molecular identifiers into the TCR beta cDNA libraries. Via MiXCR, TCRdb re-called the PCR reads, giving one row per CDR3 protein. The sample shows about 210,000 distinct CDR3 sequences, approximately 29% of them seen only once. Study observations and caveats: Roughly five TRBV segments appeared more often in patients than in controls, and TRBV5-6, TRBV5-1 and TRBV20-1 were among these. Pronounced co-clustering by F measure was evident among identically batched samples. Significantly decreased normalized Chao1 diversity was recorded for multiple sclerosis patients relative to controls.

CDR1 and CDR2 (germline): SGHKS, YYEKEE (reference sequence). This CDR3 comprises 15 residues. V shed 3 bases, J shed 7 bases, and the junction held 7 bases outside the gene matches. This clonotype was detected a few times. Its specificity is not known. The receptor was derived from a girl aged 2-17 years with multiple sclerosis. This chain joins TRBV5-5 and TRBJ2-1, with 10 bases aligning to TRBD2. The sequenced sample consisted of blood. The CDR3 sequence: CASSSIAGGRNEQFF. The CDR3 bases are TGTGCCAGCAGCTCCATAGCGGGGGGACGGAATGAGCAGTTCTTC.